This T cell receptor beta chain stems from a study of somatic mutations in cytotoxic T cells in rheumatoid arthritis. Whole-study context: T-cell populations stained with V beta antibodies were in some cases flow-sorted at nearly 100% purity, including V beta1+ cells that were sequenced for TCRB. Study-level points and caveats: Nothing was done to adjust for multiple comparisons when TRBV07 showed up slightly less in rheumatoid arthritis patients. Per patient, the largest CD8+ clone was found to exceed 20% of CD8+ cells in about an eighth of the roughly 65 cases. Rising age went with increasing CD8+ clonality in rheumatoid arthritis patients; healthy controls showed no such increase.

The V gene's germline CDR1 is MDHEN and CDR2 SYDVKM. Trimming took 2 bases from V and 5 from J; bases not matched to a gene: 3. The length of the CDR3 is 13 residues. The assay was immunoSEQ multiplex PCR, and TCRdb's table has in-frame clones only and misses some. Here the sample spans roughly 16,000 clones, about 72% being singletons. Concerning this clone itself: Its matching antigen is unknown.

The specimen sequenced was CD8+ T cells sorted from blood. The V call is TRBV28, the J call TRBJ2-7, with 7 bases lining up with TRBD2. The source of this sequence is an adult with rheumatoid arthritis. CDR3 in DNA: TGTGCCAGCAGTTTAGGGACTACCCACGAGCAGTACTTC. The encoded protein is CASSLGTTHEQYF.